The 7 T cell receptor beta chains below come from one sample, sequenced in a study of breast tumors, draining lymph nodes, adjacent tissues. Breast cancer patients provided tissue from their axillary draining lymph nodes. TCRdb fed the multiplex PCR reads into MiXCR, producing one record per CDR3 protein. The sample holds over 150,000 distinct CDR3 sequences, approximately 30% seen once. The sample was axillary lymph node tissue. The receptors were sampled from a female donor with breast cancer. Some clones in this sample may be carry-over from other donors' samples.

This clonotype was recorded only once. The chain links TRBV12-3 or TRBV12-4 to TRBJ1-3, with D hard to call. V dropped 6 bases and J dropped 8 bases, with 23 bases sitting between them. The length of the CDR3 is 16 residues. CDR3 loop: CASSHGRTNYGYTIYF. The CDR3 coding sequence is TGTGCCAGCAGCCATGGACGGACTAACTATGGCTACACCATATATTTT.

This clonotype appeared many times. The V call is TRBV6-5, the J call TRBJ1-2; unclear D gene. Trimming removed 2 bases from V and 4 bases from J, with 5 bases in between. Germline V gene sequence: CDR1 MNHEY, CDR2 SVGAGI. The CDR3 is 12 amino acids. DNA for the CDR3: TGTGCCAGCAGTTACGGTAGCTATGGCTACACCTTC. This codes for CASSYGSYGYTF.

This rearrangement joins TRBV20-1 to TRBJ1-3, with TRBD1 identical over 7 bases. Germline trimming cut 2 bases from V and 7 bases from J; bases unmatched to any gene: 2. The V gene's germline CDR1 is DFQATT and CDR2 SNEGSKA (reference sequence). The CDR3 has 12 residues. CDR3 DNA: TGCAGTGCTAGACAGGGGGGCAACACCATATATTTT. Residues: CSARQGGNTIYF.

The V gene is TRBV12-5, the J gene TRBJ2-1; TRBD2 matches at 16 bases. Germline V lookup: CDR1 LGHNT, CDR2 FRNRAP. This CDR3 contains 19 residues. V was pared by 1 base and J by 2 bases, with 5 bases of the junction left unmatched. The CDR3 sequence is CASGLGQGLAGGPYNEQFF. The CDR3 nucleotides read TGTGCTAGTGGTTTGGGACAGGGACTAGCGGGAGGGCCCTACAATGAGCAGTTCTTC.

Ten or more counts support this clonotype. The CDR3 sequence is CASSLAGGPGEQYF. In DNA form, the CDR3 reads TGTGCCAGCAGCTTAGCGGGAGGGCCGGGGGAGCAGTACTTC. The V gene is TRBV6-5, the J gene TRBJ2-7; 11 bases are shared with TRBD2. The germline gives CDR1 MNHEY, CDR2 SVGAGI. Trimming removed 6 bases from V and 7 bases from J; junction bases left unmatched: 8. This CDR3 has 14 residues.

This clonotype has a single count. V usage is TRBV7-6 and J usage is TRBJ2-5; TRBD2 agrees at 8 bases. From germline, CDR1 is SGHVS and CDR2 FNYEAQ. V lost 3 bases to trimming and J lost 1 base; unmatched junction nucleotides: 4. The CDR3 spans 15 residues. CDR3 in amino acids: CASSFGGGIQETQYF. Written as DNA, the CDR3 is TGTGCCAGCAGCTTTGGCGGGGGGATCCAAGAGACCCAGTACTTC.

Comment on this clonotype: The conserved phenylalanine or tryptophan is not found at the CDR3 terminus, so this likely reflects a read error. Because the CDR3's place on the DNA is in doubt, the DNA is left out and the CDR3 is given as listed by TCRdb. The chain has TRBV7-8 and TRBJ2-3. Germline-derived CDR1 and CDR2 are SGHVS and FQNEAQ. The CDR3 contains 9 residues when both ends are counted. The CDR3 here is CASSLGRNY.